The 11 T cell receptor beta chains in this list originate from one sample, sequenced in a study of shared clonotypes between healthy human individuals. Method: immunoSEQ multiplex PCR; TCRdb's copy keeps in-frame clones and lacks some. Of 800,000 to 1,200,000 clones listed, roughly 74% are singletons. Sequenced: memory CD4+ T cells from PBMCs. The subset was: CD45RA-negative fraction. The receptors come from a young man in good health. Some clones in this sample may be carry-over from other donors' samples.

This clone was observed a single time. J is TRBJ2-1 and V is TRBV5-4; 10 positions agree with TRBD2. CDR1 is SGHNT and CDR2 is YYREEE in the germline V gene (reference sequence). Germline trimming cut 3 bases from V and 0 bases from J; bases unmatched to any gene: 15. This CDR3 is 20 amino acids long. The CDR3 region is CASSSFLAGEGLGSYNEQFF. Here the CDR3 DNA reads TGTGCCAGCAGCTCGTTTCTAGCGGGAGAGGGGCTCGGCTCCTACAATGAGCAGTTCTTC.

The chain employs TRBV6-1 and TRBJ2-3, with a tentative D call TRBD2 (5 bases). V was pared by 6 bases and J by 1 base, with 14 bases between. CDR3 length equals 15 residues. Germline V gives CDR1 MNHNS, CDR2 SASEGT. The CDR3 sequence is CASSPYGMGTDTQYF. The CDR3, as DNA: TGTGCCAGCAGCCCCTACGGGATGGGCACAGATACGCAGTATTTT.

The J gene is TRBJ2-5, the V gene TRBV14; TRBD1 might be the D (6 bases). Germline CDR1 reads SGHDN; CDR2 reads FVKESK. The ends were cut back, 3 bases at V and 4 bases at J, with 15 bases in the middle. The CDR3 runs to 15 residues. CDR3 DNA: TGTGCCAGCAGCCACCGTGGGGGCATGGTAGAGACCCAGTACTTC. Translation: CASSHRGGMVETQYF.

The sample holds one count of this clone. The CDR3 is CASQRGPGVFF. In DNA form, the CDR3 reads TGTGCCAGCCAACGGGGGCCCGGGGTGTTCTTC. V gene TRBV27 combines with J gene TRBJ2-1, with D possibly called TRBD1 or TRBD2 (6 bases each). Trimming removed 8 bases from V and 15 bases from J, with 17 bases in between. This CDR3 contains 11 residues. Germline CDR1 and CDR2: MNHEY and SMNVEV (reference sequence).

The table lists this clone with a few counts. It may be a read error: a sequence one base away is much more abundant. The same CDR3 can be traced to other DNA sequences in this sample. The chain combines TRBV28 with TRBJ2-3; D unresolved. This CDR3 region has 11 residues. Germline CDR1 and CDR2: MDHEN and SYDVKM. Trimming removed 5 bases at V and 0 bases at J, with 0 bases between. CDR3: CASSSTDTQYF. DNA for the CDR3: TGTGCCAGCAGTAGCACAGATACGCAGTATTTT.

This clone has only a few counts. The V and J genes are TRBV7-3 and TRBJ2-1, with D possibly being TRBD2 (5 bases). Germline V gene data show CDR1 as SGHTA and CDR2 as FQGTGA. V was clipped by 2 bases and J by 6 bases, with 11 bases between them. The CDR3 is made up of 14 amino acids. This CDR3 is CASSLFGLTNEQFF. The CDR3 bases are TGTGCCAGCAGCTTATTTGGACTCACCAATGAGCAGTTCTTC.

The chain uses TRBV14 and TRBJ2-7; 7 bases agree with TRBD1. Judging by the DNA end, TRBJ2-5 fits better; the J call may be wrong. The CDR3 runs to 14 residues. From germline, CDR1 is SGHDN and CDR2 FVKESK. The CDR3 DNA sequence: TGTGCCAGCAGCCCGGGACAGATATTAGAGACCCAGTACTTC. Amino acid sequence: CASSPGQILETQYF.

The CDR3 sequence: CASSLSQQGGETDTQYF. Written as DNA, the CDR3 is TGTGCCAGCAGTTTATCACAACAGGGGGGAGAAACAGATACGCAGTATTTT. The chain employs TRBV27 and TRBJ2-3, with 8 bases matching TRBD1. The J segment lost 3 bases and the V segment lost 0 bases, leaving 8 bases of the junction unmatched. The CDR3 covers 17 residues. CDR1 and CDR2 (germline): MNHEY, SMNVEV (reference sequence).

The rearrangement uses TRBV6-5 and TRBJ1-1; D not certain. The CDR3 is made up of 16 amino acids. V was pared by 2 bases and J by 1 base, with 14 bases between. CDR1 and CDR2 (germline): MNHEY, SVGAGI. CDR3 in amino acids: CASSYTPGRTNTEAFF. The CDR3 DNA is TGTGCCAGCAGTTACACACCCGGCAGAACGAACACTGAAGCTTTCTTT.

V and J are TRBV11-2 and TRBJ2-1, with D unresolved. This CDR3 has 12 amino acids. Germline V gene sequence: CDR1 SGHAT, CDR2 FQNNGV. The V gene lost 5 bases and the J gene lost 12 bases, with 14 bases spanning the gap. The CDR3 DNA is TGTGCCAGCAGCGCACGATTTTCGGTGCAGTTCTTC. Protein: CASSARFSVQFF.

This chain uses TRBV7-3 with TRBJ1-2; D is unclear. Trimming shortened V by 2 bases and J by 6 bases, and 10 bases separated the two germline ends. Germline V gene lookup returns CDR1 SGHTA and CDR2 FQGTGA. This CDR3 is 13 amino acids long. The CDR3 sequence is CASSLEQSHGYTF. CDR3 DNA sequence: TGTGCCAGCAGCTTAGAACAGAGCCATGGCTACACCTTC.